The clone carrying this TCR beta chain was seen at least ten times. This entry belongs to a study of regulatory T cells in long-lasting Graves disease. Arm-PCR with iRepertoire HTBI primers amplified the CDR3 regions for these TCR beta libraries. Original handling: Looking across samples, the authors found 62 TRBV and approximately 13 TRBJ segments. From the multiplex PCR reads, TCRdb called clonotypes with MiXCR, one entry per CDR3 protein. The authors' filters were not applied to this entry. The sample lists roughly 420,000 distinct CDR3 sequences, about 16% occurring once. Time point here: newly diagnosed GD, antithyroid drugs for less than 3 months. RNA extracted from PBMCs served as the sequencing template. CDR3 length: 16 residues. Trimming removed 2 bases at V and 7 bases at J, with 18 bases between. Germline V gives CDR1 SEHNR, CDR2 FQNEAQ (reference sequence). The same sample was also studied in work on T cells in Graves' hyperthyroidism and ophthalmopathy.

The TCR comes from a young woman with Graves disease. V usage is TRBV7-9 and J usage is TRBJ2-1; D is unclear. Here the sequenced sample was peripheral blood mononuclear cells (PBMCs), taken at new diagnosis, from a patient treated with antithyroid drugs. The CDR3 sequence is CASSLINSAIANEQFF. The DNA of the CDR3 is TGTGCCAGCAGCTTAATAAACTCCGCGATCGCTAATGAGCAGTTCTTC.